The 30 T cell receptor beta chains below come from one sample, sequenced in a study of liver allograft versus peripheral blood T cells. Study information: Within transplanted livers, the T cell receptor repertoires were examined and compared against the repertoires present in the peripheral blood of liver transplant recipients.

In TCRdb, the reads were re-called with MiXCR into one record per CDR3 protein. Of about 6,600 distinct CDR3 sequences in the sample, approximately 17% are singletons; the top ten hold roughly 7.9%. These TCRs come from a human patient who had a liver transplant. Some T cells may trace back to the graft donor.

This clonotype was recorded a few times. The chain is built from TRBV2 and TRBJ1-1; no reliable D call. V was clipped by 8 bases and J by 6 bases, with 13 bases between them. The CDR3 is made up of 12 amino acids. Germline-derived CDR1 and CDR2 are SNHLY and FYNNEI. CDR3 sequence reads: CASSRRPPEAFF. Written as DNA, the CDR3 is TGTGCCAGCTCTAGACGGCCCCCTGAAGCTTTCTTT.

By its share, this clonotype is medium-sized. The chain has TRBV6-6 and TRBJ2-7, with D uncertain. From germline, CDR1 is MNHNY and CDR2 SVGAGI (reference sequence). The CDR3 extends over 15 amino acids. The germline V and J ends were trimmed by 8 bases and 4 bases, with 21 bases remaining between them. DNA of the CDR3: TGTGCCAGCTCCTTTCCCGACACCTGGCGTTACGAGCAGTACTTC. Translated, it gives CASSFPDTWRYEQYF.

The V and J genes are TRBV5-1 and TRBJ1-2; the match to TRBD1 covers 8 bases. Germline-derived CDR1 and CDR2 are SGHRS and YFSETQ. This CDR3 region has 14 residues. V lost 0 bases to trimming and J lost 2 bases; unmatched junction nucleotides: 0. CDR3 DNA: TGCGCCAGCAGCTTGGGGACAGGGAACTATGGCTACACCTTC. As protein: CASSLGTGNYGYTF.

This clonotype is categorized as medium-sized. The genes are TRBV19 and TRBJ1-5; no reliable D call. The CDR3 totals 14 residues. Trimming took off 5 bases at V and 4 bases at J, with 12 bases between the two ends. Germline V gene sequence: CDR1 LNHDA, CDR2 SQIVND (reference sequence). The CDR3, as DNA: TGTGCCAGTAGTGCCGTCAGGAGGAATCAGCCCCAGCATTTT. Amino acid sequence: CASSAVRRNQPQHF.

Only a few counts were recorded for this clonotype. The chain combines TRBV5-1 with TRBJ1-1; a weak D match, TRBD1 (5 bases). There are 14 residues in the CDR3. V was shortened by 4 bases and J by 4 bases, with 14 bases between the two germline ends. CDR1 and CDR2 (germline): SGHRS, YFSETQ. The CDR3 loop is CASSLWQGGTEAFF. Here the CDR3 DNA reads TGCGCCAGCAGCCTTTGGCAGGGAGGCACTGAAGCTTTCTTT.

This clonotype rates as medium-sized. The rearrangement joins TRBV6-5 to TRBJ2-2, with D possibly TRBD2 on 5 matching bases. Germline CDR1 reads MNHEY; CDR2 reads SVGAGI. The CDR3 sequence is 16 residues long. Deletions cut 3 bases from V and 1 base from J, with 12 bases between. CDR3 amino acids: CASSYARTLNTGELFF. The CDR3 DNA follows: TGTGCCAGCAGTTATGCCCGGACTTTGAACACCGGGGAGCTGTTTTTT.

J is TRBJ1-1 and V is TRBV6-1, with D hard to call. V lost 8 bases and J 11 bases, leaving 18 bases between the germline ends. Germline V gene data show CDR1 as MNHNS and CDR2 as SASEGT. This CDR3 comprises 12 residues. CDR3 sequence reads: CASRQDIRWAFF. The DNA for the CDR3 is TGTGCCAGCCGTCAAGACATCCGATGGGCTTTCTTT.

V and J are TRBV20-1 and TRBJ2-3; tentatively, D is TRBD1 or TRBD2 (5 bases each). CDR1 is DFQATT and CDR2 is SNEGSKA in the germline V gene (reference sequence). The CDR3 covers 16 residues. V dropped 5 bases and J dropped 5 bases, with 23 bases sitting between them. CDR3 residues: CSAAPPLGGQGDTQYF. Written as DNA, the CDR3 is TGCAGTGCTGCCCCCCCTCTCGGCGGGCAGGGAGATACGCAGTATTTT.

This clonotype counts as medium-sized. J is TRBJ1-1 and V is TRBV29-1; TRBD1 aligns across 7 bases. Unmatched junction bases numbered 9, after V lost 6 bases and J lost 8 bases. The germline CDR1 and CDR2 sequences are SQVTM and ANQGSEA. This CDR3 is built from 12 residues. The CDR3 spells CSVHRGKSEAFF. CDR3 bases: TGCAGCGTCCACAGGGGAAAAAGCGAAGCTTTCTTT.

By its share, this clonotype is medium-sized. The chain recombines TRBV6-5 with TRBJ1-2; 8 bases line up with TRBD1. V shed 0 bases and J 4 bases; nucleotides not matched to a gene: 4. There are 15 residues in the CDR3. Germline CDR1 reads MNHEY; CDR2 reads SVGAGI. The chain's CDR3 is CASSYSVGQGYGYTF. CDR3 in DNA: TGTGCCAGCAGTTACTCCGTAGGACAGGGCTATGGCTACACCTTC.

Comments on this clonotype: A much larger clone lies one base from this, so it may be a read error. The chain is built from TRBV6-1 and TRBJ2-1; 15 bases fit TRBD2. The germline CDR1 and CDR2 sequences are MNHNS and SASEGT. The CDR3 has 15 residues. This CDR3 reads CASNTGLAGGYEQLF. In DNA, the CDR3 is TGTGCCAGCAACACAGGACTAGCGGGGGGGTATGAGCAGTTATTC.

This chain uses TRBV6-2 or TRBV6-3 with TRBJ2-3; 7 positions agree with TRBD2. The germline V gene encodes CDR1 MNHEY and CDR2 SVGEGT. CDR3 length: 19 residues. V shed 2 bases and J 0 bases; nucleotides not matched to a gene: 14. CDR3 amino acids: CASSYPGLVGTVSTDTQYF. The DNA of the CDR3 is TGTGCCAGCAGTTACCCAGGACTAGTGGGGACGGTAAGCACAGATACGCAGTATTTT.

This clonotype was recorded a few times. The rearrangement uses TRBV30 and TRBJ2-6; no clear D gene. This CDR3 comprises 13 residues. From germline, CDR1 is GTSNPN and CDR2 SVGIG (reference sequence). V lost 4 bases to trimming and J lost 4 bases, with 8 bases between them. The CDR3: CAWMAPGANVLTF. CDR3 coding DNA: TGTGCCTGGATGGCCCCCGGGGCCAACGTCCTGACTTTC.

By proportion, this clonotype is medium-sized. CDR3 in DNA: TGTGCCAGTAGTATCCCACAGGGTGGGGTGAACACCGGGGAGCTGTTTTTT. It yields the protein CASSIPQGGVNTGELFF. V gene TRBV19 combines with J gene TRBJ2-2; D might be TRBD1 (6 bases). The ends were cut back, 3 bases at V and 1 base at J, with 15 bases in the middle. There are 17 residues in the CDR3. Germline values: CDR1 LNHDA, CDR2 SQIVND (reference sequence).

The CDR3 DNA reads TGTGCCATCACTAGTGGTCCTCAGGCAGGGGAAGCTTTCTTT. Its protein product is CAITSGPQAGEAFF. V gene TRBV2 combines with J gene TRBJ1-1; TRBD1 might be the D (5 bases). Per germline, CDR1 SNHLY and CDR2 FYNNEI. V was cut by 10 bases and J by 8 bases, with 23 bases left in between. The CDR3 runs to 14 residues.

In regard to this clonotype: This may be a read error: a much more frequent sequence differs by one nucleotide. The CDR3: CANILGGGTEAFF. CDR3 nucleotide sequence: TGTGCCAACATCCTGGGAGGGGGAACTGAAGCTTTCTTT. This chain uses TRBV6-6 with TRBJ1-1; the D gene is possibly TRBD1 (6 bases). The length of the CDR3 is 13 residues. The V and J ends lost 10 bases and 5 bases respectively, with 17 bases between them. Germline-derived CDR1 and CDR2 are MNHNY and SVGAGI (reference sequence).

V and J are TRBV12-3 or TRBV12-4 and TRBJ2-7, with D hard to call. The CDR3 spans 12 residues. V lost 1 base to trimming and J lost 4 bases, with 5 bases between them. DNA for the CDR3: TGTGCCAGCAGTTTAGGGTTTTACGAGCAGTACTTC. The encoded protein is CASSLGFYEQYF.

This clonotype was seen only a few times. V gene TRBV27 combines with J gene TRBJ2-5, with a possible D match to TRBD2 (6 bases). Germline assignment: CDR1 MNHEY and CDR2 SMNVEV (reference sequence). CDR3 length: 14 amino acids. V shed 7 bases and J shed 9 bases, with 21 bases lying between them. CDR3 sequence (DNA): TGTGCCAGCACCCTTCCCAGGCCCCCGGGGGCCCAGTACTTC. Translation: CASTLPRPPGAQYF.

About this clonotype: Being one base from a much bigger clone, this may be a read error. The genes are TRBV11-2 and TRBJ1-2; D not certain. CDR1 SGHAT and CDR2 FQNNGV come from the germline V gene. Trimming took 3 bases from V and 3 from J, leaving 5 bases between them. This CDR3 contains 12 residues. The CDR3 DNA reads TGTGCCAGCAGCTTTCTTGACTATGGCTACACCTTC. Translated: CASSFLDYGYTF.

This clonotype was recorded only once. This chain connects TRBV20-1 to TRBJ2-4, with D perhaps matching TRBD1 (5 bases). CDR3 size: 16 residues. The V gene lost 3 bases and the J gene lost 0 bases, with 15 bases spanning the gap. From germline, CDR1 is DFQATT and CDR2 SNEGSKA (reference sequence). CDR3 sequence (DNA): TGCAGTGCTAGCCAGGGCCGGAAACTAGCCAAAAACATTCAGTACTTC. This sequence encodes CSASQGRKLAKNIQYF.

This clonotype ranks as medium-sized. The CDR3 loop is CASSLGGPNTEAFF. CDR3 coding DNA: TGTGCCAGCAGCTTAGGGGGGCCGAACACTGAAGCTTTCTTT. V is TRBV5-6 and J is TRBJ1-1; D might be TRBD1 (6 bases). CDR1 and CDR2 (germline): SGHDT, YYEEEE. The CDR3 contains 14 residues. The V end was cut by 2 bases, the J end by 1 base, with 9 bases between. Filled out from reference TRBV5-6 and TRBJ1-1, the complete variable domain reads DAGVTQSPTHLIKTRGQQVTLRCSPKSGHDTVSWYQQALGQGPQFIFQYYEEEERQRGNFPDRFSGHQFPNYSSELNVNALLLGDSALYLCASSLGGPNTEAFFGQGTRLTVV.

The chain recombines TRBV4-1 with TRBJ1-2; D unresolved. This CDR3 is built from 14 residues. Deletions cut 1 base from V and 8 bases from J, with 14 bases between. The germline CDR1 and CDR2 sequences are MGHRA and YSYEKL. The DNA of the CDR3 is TGCGCCAGCAGCCAAGCCACGCCTGTAGGGGGCTACACCTTC. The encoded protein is CASSQATPVGGYTF.

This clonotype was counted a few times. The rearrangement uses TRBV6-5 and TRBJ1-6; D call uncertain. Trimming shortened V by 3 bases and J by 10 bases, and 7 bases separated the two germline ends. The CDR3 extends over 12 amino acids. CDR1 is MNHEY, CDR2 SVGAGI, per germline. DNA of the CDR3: TGTGCCAGCAGTTATCCGGGCTCACCCCTCCACTTT. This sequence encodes CASSYPGSPLHF.

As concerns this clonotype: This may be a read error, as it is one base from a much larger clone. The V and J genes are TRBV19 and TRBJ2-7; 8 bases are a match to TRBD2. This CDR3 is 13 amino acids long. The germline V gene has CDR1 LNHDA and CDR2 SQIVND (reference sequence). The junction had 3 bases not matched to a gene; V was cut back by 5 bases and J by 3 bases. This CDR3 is CASSRGGGYEQYF. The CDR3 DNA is TGTGCCAGTAGTCGGGGGGGAGGCTACGAGCAGTACTTC.

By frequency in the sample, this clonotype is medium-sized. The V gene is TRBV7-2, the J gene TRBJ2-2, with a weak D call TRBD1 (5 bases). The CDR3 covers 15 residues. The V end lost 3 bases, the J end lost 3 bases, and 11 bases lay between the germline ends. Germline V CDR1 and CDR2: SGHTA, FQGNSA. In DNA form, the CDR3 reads TGTGCCAGCAGCTTTAGGACATCTTACACCGGGGAGCTGTTTTTT. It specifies CASSFRTSYTGELFF.

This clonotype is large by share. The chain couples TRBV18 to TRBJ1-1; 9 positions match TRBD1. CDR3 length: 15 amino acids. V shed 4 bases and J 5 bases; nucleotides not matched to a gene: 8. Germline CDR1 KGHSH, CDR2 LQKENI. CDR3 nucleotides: TGTGCCAGCTCACGCCAGACAGGGGGAGGAACTGAAGCTTTCTTT. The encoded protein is CASSRQTGGGTEAFF.

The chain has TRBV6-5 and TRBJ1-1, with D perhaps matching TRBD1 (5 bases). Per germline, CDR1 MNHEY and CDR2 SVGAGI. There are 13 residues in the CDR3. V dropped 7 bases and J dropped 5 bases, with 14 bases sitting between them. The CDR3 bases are TGTGCCAGCACCCGCCTCGGGGGGACTGAAGCTTTCTTT. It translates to CASTRLGGTEAFF.

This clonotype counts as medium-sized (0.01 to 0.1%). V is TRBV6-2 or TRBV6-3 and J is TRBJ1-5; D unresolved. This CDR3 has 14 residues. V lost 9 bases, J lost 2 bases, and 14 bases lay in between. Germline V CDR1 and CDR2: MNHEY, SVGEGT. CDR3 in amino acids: CASSSGNRNQPQHF. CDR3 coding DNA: TGTGCCAGTTCCTCGGGGAATCGCAATCAGCCCCAGCATTTT.

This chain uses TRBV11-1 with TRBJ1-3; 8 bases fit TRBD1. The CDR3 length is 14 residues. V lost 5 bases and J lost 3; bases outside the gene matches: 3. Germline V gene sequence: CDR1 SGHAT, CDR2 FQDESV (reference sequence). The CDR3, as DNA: TGTGCCAGCAGCCCAGGGGGCGGTGGAAACACCATATATTTT. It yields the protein CASSPGGGGNTIYF.

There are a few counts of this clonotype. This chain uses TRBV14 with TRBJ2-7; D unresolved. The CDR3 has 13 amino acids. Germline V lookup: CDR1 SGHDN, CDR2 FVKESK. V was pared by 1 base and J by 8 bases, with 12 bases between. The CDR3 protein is CASSQVGLRKQYF. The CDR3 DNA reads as TGTGCCAGCAGCCAAGTCGGCCTACGGAAGCAGTACTTC.